Following are 29 T cell receptor beta chains from one sample sequenced in a study of cytomegalovirus exposure and HLA in healthy donors. A multiplex PCR was run with 60 Vbeta primers and 13 Jbeta primers. The protocol was immunoSEQ multiplex PCR, while the TCRdb copy is restricted to in-frame clones and leaves out a portion. The table includes 200,000 to 300,000 clones, about four fifths detected once. Sequencing was performed on PBMCs. The receptors here all came from a woman in her forties in good health and CMV-seropositive.

A note on this clone: The same CDR3 also results from other DNA sequences found in this sample. The V and J genes are TRBV7-2 and TRBJ1-1, with D possibly being TRBD1 (5 bases). The CDR3 spans 13 residues. V dropped 5 bases and J dropped 0 bases, with 7 bases sitting between them. Looked up from germline, CDR1 is SGHTA and CDR2 is FQGNSA. The CDR3 region is CASSLTVNTEAFF. For the CDR3, the DNA is TGTGCCAGCAGCCTGACAGTGAACACTGAAGCTTTCTTT.

This chain connects TRBV19 to TRBJ2-1, with 13 nucleotides matching TRBD2. With V trimmed by 5 bases and J by 4 bases, 5 bases remained unmatched. In germline, CDR1 is LNHDA, CDR2 SQIVND (reference sequence). The CDR3 has 16 residues. CDR3 amino acids: CASSSPGLAGYNEQFF. DNA of the CDR3: TGTGCCAGTAGTTCGCCGGGACTAGCGGGATACAATGAGCAGTTCTTC.

The chain joins TRBV4-1 to TRBJ2-1; weak D call: TRBD2 (6 bases). The CDR3 has 17 amino acids. V lost 3 bases, J lost 2 bases, and 17 bases lay in between. Germline lookup yields CDR1 MGHRA and CDR2 YSYEKL. The CDR3 nucleotides read TGCGCCAGCAGCCACCCCGAAGGGAGGCGGGCCTACAATGAGCAGTTCTTC. Translated, it gives CASSHPEGRRAYNEQFF.

V usage is TRBV7-9 and J usage is TRBJ2-3; D call uncertain. Trimming removed 5 bases from V and 5 bases from J, with 20 bases in between. CDR1 and CDR2 from the germline V gene are SEHNR and FQNEAQ (reference sequence). The CDR3 totals 16 residues. CDR3 in amino acids: CASSPPRGLEVDTQYF. CDR3 coding DNA: TGTGCCAGCAGCCCGCCCCGTGGGTTAGAGGTAGATACGCAGTATTTT.

J is TRBJ1-1 and V is TRBV6-5; D is unclear. Trimming took off 0 bases at V and 1 base at J, with 6 bases between the two ends. This CDR3 is 14 amino acids long. Germline V gives CDR1 MNHEY, CDR2 SVGAGI. The CDR3 region is CASSYSGENTEAFF. The CDR3 nucleotides read TGTGCCAGCAGTTACTCGGGAGAGAACACTGAAGCTTTCTTT.

This clone was detected a few times. The chain recombines TRBV5-1 with TRBJ1-4; weak D call: TRBD1 (6 bases). Germline V CDR1 and CDR2: SGHRS, YFSETQ. Trimming took 0 bases from V and 5 from J, leaving 11 bases between them. CDR3 length equals 15 residues. CDR3 loop: CASSLEGGQNEKLFF. The CDR3 coding sequence is TGCGCCAGCAGCTTGGAGGGGGGGCAGAATGAAAAACTGTTTTTT.

The chain employs TRBV28 and TRBJ2-1; 15 positions match TRBD2. The junction had 12 bases not matched to a gene; V was cut back by 9 bases and J by 0 bases. CDR3 size: 19 residues. The germline V gene has CDR1 MDHEN and CDR2 SYDVKM. The CDR3 reads CASNTFGLAGGSSYNEQFF. The DNA of the CDR3 is TGTGCCAGTAATACCTTCGGACTAGCGGGAGGGAGCTCCTACAATGAGCAGTTCTTC.

This chain joins TRBV2 and TRBJ1-2; TRBD1 is a possible D gene (6 bases). Looked up from germline, CDR1 is SNHLY and CDR2 is FYNNEI. This CDR3 is built from 14 residues. Trimming shortened V by 2 bases and J by 7 bases, and 14 bases separated the two germline ends. The CDR3 sequence is CASSERGAIGGYTF. For the CDR3, the DNA is TGTGCCAGCAGTGAACGGGGGGCAATCGGTGGCTACACCTTC.

The CDR3 DNA reads TGTGCCAGCAGCTTAGGGCTAGCGGGGGGTCACAATGAGCAGTTCTTC. Protein product: CASSLGLAGGHNEQFF. The chain joins TRBV7-9 to TRBJ2-1, with 11 bases lining up with TRBD2. Germline V gives CDR1 SEHNR, CDR2 FQNEAQ (reference sequence). This CDR3 has 16 amino acids. V lost 1 base and J lost 5; bases outside the gene matches: 4.

This chain connects TRBV4-2 to TRBJ2-5; tentatively, D is TRBD2 (6 bases). The CDR3 loop spans 15 amino acids. Germline CDR1 and CDR2: LGHNA and YNFKEQ. V was cut by 2 bases and J by 5 bases, with 15 bases left in between. The CDR3 loop is CASSQKGGIRETQYF. In DNA, the CDR3 is TGTGCCAGCAGCCAAAAGGGCGGGATCCGGGAGACCCAGTACTTC.

The J gene is TRBJ2-5, the V gene TRBV11-3, with 8 bases that match TRBD2. Gene TRBJ2-7 matches the end of the DNA better, so the J call may be wrong. The germline V gene encodes CDR1 SGHNT and CDR2 YENEEA. The CDR3 runs 16 residues. CDR3 DNA sequence: TGTGCCAGCAGCCCTCGATGGGGCGGGAGGAGCCACGAGCAGTACTTC. The encoded protein is CASSPRWGGRSHEQYF.

J is TRBJ2-5 and V is TRBV27, with TRBD2 matching over 9 bases. The ends lost 7 bases at V and 11 bases at J; junction bases unmatched: 14. Germline loops: CDR1 MNHEY, CDR2 SMNVEV (reference sequence). This CDR3 comprises 14 residues. The CDR3 sequence: CASTGAGGPGEQYF. The CDR3, as DNA: TGTGCCAGCACAGGGGCGGGAGGGCCTGGTGAGCAGTACTTC.

The chain couples TRBV21-1 to TRBJ2-1; the D segment call TRBD1 is taken from the table without a DNA check. TRBV21-1 counts as a pseudogene. This CDR3 spans 18 amino acids. The CDR3 coding sequence is TGTGCCAGCAGCAAAGGCGACAGGCTAGACCGTACTTACAATGAGCAGTTCTTC. Its translation: CASSKGDRLDRTYNEQFF.

A word on this clone: A junction end diverges from the germline sequence, so it may reflect a read error. The same CDR3 can be traced to other DNA sequences in this sample. The V gene is TRBV7-2, the J gene TRBJ2-7; D assignment may be TRBD1 or TRBD2 (5 bases each). Germline CDR1 reads SGHTA; CDR2 reads FQGNSA. CDR3 length: 14 residues. The CDR3 DNA reads as TGTGCCAGCAGCCTAGCCACAGGCTCCTACGAGCAGTACTTC. As protein: CASSLATGSYEQYF.

This rearrangement joins TRBV5-1 to TRBJ2-1; TRBD2 aligns across 12 bases. The CDR3 contains 16 residues. With 0 bases clipped from V and 4 bases from J, the junction kept 2 bases outside the gene matches. Germline loops: CDR1 SGHRS, CDR2 YFSETQ. The CDR3 DNA follows: TGCGCCAGCAGCTTGGCTAGCGGGGGGGTATACAATGAGCAGTTCTTC. Translating it yields CASSLASGGVYNEQFF.

The V and J genes are TRBV4-2 and TRBJ2-1, with a weak D call TRBD1 (5 bases). V was clipped by 1 base and J by 10 bases, with 23 bases between them. CDR1 is LGHNA and CDR2 is YNFKEQ in the germline V gene. The CDR3 extends over 17 amino acids. The CDR3, as DNA: TGTGCCAGCAGCCAAGGTATTCTGGACACGAGAGCAGGCGAGCAGTTCTTC. Its translation is CASSQGILDTRAGEQFF.

The rearrangement links TRBV9 to TRBJ1-1, with 8 bases fitting TRBD1. Germline CDR1 reads SGDLS; CDR2 reads YYNGEE. Trimming took 3 bases from V and 2 from J; bases not matched to a gene: 6. This CDR3 has 15 residues. This chain's CDR3 is CASSGDRGLNTEAFF. The DNA of the CDR3 is TGTGCCAGCAGCGGCGACAGGGGACTAAACACTGAAGCTTTCTTT.

This chain uses TRBV29-1 with TRBJ2-5, with TRBD2 matching over 11 bases. V trimming: 1 base; J trimming: 4 bases; junction bases outside the gene matches: 5. The germline V gene has CDR1 SQVTM and CDR2 ANQGSEA. The CDR3 spans 15 residues. The CDR3 is CSVEVGLAGGETQYF. CDR3 sequence (DNA): TGCAGCGTTGAAGTGGGGCTAGCGGGGGGAGAGACCCAGTACTTC.

The rearrangement uses TRBV9 and TRBJ2-7; D is possibly TRBD2 (7 bases). Between the trimmed V and J ends, which lost 2 bases and 2 bases, there was a span of 11 bases. Germline V gene sequence: CDR1 SGDLS, CDR2 YYNGEE. The CDR3 is 14 amino acids. This chain's CDR3 is CASSVAGAAYEQYF. The CDR3 DNA sequence: TGTGCCAGCAGCGTCGCGGGGGCAGCCTACGAGCAGTACTTC. The full variable domain, in which reference TRBV9 and TRBJ2-7 provide the parts outside the CDR3, is DSGVTQTPKHLITATGQRVTLRCSPRSGDLSVYWYQQSLDQGLQFLIQYYNGEERAKGNILERFSAQQFPDLHSELNLSSLELGDSALYFCASSVAGAAYEQYFGPGTRLTVT.

J is TRBJ1-6 and V is TRBV4-3, with D tentatively TRBD1 (5 bases). This CDR3 has 19 residues. Germline V CDR1 and CDR2: LGHNA, YSLEER. The V end was cut by 0 bases, the J end by 12 bases, with 27 bases between. The CDR3 DNA follows: TGCGCCAGCAGCCAAGAGGGTCCAGGTCCCGGGGGGGTCTTCAGACCCCTCCACTTT. It specifies CASSQEGPGPGGVFRPLHF.

This clone has a handful of counts. The gene calls are TRBV7-3 and TRBJ2-5, with 9 bases identical to TRBD2. Germline V gene data show CDR1 as SGHTA and CDR2 as FQGTGA. The CDR3 is 15 residues long. The junction had 9 bases not matched to a gene; V was cut back by 5 bases and J by 5 bases. CDR3 protein: CASSLAGLRGETQYF. The CDR3 DNA is TGTGCCAGCAGCCTAGCGGGACTCCGGGGGGAGACCCAGTACTTC.

The chain links TRBV19 to TRBJ2-5, with D maybe TRBD2 (6 bases). TRBJ2-7 explains the end of the DNA better; the J call may be wrong. CDR1 and CDR2 from the germline V gene are LNHDA and SQIVND (reference sequence). This CDR3 has 15 residues. The CDR3 coding sequence is TGTGCCAGTAGTGCCGGGGCTAGCGTTTTCTACGAGCAGTACTTC. Translation: CASSAGASVFYEQYF.

The chain combines TRBV4-1 with TRBJ1-3; D gene uncertain. Germline CDR1 is MGHRA and CDR2 is YSYEKL. This CDR3 has 15 residues. Trimming pared 0 bases from V and 0 bases from J, leaving 6 bases between. The chain's CDR3 is CASSQDSNSGNTIYF. The CDR3 DNA reads TGCGCCAGCAGCCAAGACAGTAACTCTGGAAACACCATATATTTT.

The chain employs TRBV27 and TRBJ2-1; maybe TRBD2 (6 bases). Germline V CDR1 and CDR2: MNHEY, SMNVEV (reference sequence). There are 18 residues in the CDR3. Trimming removed 3 bases at V and 9 bases at J, with 27 bases between. In DNA, the CDR3 is TGTGCCAGCAGTTTCTACAGCCCAACTAGCCCCGGGCTGCTTGAGCAGTTCTTC. Protein sequence: CASSFYSPTSPGLLEQFF.

This clone was seen a single time. The V call is TRBV30, the J call TRBJ2-7, with 8 bases fitting TRBD1. Germline V gene lookup returns CDR1 GTSNPN and CDR2 SVGIG (reference sequence). There are 14 residues in the CDR3. V lost 1 base to trimming and J lost 4 bases; unmatched junction nucleotides: 6. The CDR3, as DNA: TGTGCCTGGAGTGCGGCCAGGGGGCTTTACGAGCAGTACTTC. It is translated as CAWSAARGLYEQYF.

The chain joins TRBV10-3 to TRBJ2-2; 9 bases are a match to TRBD1. V lost 6 bases, J lost 5 bases, and 7 bases stayed unmatched. The CDR3 length is 15 residues. CDR1 is ENHRY, CDR2 SYGVKD, per germline. The CDR3 sequence: CAIRPQGARTGELFF. DNA for the CDR3: TGTGCCATCAGGCCACAGGGGGCGCGGACCGGGGAGCTGTTTTTT.

The chain joins TRBV4-2 to TRBJ1-1; perhaps TRBD1 as D (6 bases). The CDR3 length is 17 residues. Between the trimmed V and J ends, which lost 2 bases and 3 bases, there was a span of 19 bases. The germline V gene has CDR1 LGHNA and CDR2 YNFKEQ. CDR3 coding DNA: TGTGCCAGCAGCCAATCTAGGTTACAGGGTTATTACACTGAAGCTTTCTTT. Amino acid sequence: CASSQSRLQGYYTEAFF.

The chain recombines TRBV5-4 with TRBJ2-7; 10 nucleotides agree with TRBD2. The CDR3 length is 14 residues. CDR1 SGHNT and CDR2 YYREEE come from the germline V gene (reference sequence). Losses at the gene ends were 4 bases for V and 1 base for J; bases not matched to a gene: 2. The CDR3 nucleotides are TGTGCCAGCAGCCCTAGCGGGAGATCCTACGAGCAGTACTTC. This sequence encodes CASSPSGRSYEQYF.

The chain combines TRBV11-2 with TRBJ2-1; D may be TRBD1 (6 bases). Looked up from germline, CDR1 is SGHAT and CDR2 is FQNNGV. CDR3 length: 13 amino acids. V lost 6 bases to trimming and J lost 5 bases, with 11 bases between them. The CDR3 is CASRRDRNNEQFF. The CDR3 DNA sequence: TGTGCCAGCAGACGCGACAGGAACAATGAGCAGTTCTTC.